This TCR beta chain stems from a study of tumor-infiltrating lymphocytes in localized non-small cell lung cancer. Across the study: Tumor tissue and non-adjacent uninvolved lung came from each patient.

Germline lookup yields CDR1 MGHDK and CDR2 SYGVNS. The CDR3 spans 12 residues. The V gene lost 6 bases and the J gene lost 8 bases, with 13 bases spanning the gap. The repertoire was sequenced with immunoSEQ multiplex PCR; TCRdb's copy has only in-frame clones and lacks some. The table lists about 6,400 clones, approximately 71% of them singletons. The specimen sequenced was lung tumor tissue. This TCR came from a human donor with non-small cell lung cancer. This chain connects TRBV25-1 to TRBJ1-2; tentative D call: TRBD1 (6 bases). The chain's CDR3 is CASRGAGHGYTF. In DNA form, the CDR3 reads TGTGCCAGCAGGGGGGCAGGGCACGGCTACACCTTC.